The source of this T cell receptor (beta chain) is a study of CD4 and CD8 cells across lung adenocarcinoma regions. Localized lung adenocarcinoma, a non-small cell lung cancer, affected the donors. Note on this clonotype: Here the CDR3 omits its conserved ending phenylalanine or tryptophan, so a read error is the likely source.

Each CDR3 protein is one row after TCRdb ran MiXCR on the PCR reads. The sample includes around 20,000 distinct CDR3 sequences, approximately 49% seen only once; the top ten take 25% to 30%. CDR3 length: 16 amino acids. Germline assignment: CDR1 SGHAT and CDR2 FQDESV (reference sequence). The sequencing sample was made of CD8+ T cells from the center of a lung tumor. The genes are TRBV11-1 and TRBJ2-1; D possibly matches TRBD1 or TRBD2 (5 bases each). The J call may be wrong; the DNA end is better matched by TRBJ2-5. This receptor was obtained from a female donor with lung adenocarcinoma. The CD4 and CD8 labels of this study may be unreliable. Here the CDR3 DNA reads TGTGCCAGCAGCCCCGAAACGCCAAGGGGCGGGGAGACCCAGTACTCC. Translated, it gives CASSPETPRGGETQYS.